This T cell receptor (beta chain) was sequenced during a study of radiation and T cells in renal cell carcinoma. Noted time point: blood 4 weeks post-SBRT, at nephrectomy. As for treatment: 15 Gy SBRT to primary tumor, nephrectomy 4 weeks later. Serial blood draws occurred at baseline and 2 and 4 weeks post-SBRT. Looked up from germline, CDR1 is SGDLS and CDR2 is YYNGEE. The CDR3 consists of 15 residues. V was clipped by 4 bases and J by 0 bases, with 10 bases between them. Profiled with immunoSEQ multiplex PCR; TCRdb holds only in-frame clones, not every one. The data show around 170,000 clones, 88% seen once.

Sequenced material: blood, taken from a patient whose treatment included radiotherapy and nephrectomy. This chain connects TRBV9 to TRBJ1-4; D unresolved. This TCR was sampled from a woman aged 50 to 60 with renal cell carcinoma. This CDR3 is CASSPRAATNEKLFF. CDR3 in DNA: TGTGCCAGCAGCCCCCGAGCAGCAACTAATGAAAAACTGTTTTTT.